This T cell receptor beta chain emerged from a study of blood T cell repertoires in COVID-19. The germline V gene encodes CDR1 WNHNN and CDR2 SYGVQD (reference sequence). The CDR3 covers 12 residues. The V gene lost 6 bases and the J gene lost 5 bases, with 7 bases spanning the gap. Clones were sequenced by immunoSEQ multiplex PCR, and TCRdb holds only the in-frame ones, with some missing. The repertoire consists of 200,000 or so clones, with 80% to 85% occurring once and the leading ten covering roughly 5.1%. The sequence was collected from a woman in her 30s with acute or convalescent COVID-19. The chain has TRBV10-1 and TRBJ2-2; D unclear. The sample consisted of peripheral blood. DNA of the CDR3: TGCGCCAGCAGCCCCACTACCGGGGAGCTGTTTTTT. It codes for CASSPTTGELFF.